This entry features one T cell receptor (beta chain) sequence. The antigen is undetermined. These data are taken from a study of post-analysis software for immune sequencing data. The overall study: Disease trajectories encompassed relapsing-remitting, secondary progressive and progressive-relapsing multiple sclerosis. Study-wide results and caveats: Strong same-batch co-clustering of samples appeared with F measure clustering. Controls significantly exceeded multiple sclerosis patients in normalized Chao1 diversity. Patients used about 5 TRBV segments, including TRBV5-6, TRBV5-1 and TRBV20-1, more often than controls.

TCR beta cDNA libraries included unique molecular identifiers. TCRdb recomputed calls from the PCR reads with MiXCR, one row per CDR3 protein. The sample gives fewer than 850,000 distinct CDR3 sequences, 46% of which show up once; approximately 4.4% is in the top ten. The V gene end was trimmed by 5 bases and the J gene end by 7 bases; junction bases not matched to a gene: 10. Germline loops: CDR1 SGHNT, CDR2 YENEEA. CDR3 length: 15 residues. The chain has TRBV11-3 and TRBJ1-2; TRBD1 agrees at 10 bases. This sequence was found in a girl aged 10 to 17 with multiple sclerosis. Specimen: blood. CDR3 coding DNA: TGTGCCAGCAGCGCAAGGACAGGGGGGACCTCTGGCTACACCTTC. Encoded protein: CASSARTGGTSGYTF.